This T cell receptor beta chain was captured in a study of cytomegalovirus exposure and HLA in healthy donors. Study-level findings and limits: As a later analysis revealed, the rate of TCR association differed by HLA locus, with DRB1 most and HLA-C fewest. Solely CMV serostatus was available to characterize immune exposure.

As for this clone: Its specificity is not known.

PCR employed 60 Vbeta and 13 Jbeta primers. Some clones are missing from TCRdb's copy, which holds only in-frame ones; the method was immunoSEQ multiplex PCR. The sample table sets out 190,000 or so clones. CDR1 MNHEY and CDR2 SVGAGI come from the germline V gene. The CDR3 is 14 residues long. Germline trimming cut 10 bases from V and 0 bases from J; bases unmatched to any gene: 7. This receptor was taken from a boy younger than 18 in good health and CMV-seronegative. Material for sequencing was PBMCs. J is TRBJ1-1 and V is TRBV6-5; 8 bases are a match to TRBD1. The chain's CDR3 is CATADRALNTEAFF. Written as DNA, the CDR3 is TGTGCCACCGCGGACAGGGCTTTGAACACTGAAGCTTTCTTT.